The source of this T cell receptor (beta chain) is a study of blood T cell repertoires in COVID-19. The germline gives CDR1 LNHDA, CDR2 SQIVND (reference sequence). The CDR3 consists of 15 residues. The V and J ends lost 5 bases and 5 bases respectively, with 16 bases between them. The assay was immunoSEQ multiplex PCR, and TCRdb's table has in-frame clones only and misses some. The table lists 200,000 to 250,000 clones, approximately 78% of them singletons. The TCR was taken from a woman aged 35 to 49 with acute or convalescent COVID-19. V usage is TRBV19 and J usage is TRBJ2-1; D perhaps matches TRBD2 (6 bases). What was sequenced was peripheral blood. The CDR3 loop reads CASSLPRGVNNEQFF. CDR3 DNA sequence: TGTGCCAGTAGTCTCCCCCGCGGGGTCAACAATGAGCAGTTCTTC.